The text below deals with one T cell receptor beta chain. This entry is derived from a study of control samples from healthy donors and cancer patients. Trimming cost V 1 base and J 4 bases, with 10 bases left between them. The CDR3 is 15 residues long. Germline V gives CDR1 SGHDN, CDR2 FVKESK. Libraries were prepared by immunoSEQ multiplex PCR; TCRdb keeps only in-frame clonotypes and omits some of them. The table shows roughly 100,000 clones, with just under 95% occurring only once. The clonotype was recovered from a human donor in good health. The donor label of this sample is uncertain. The chain uses TRBV14 and TRBJ2-2; D call uncertain. The sample consisted of blood. CDR3 DNA: TGTGCCAGCAGCCAAGTCCTCAGCCTCACCGGGGAGCTGTTTTTT. This gives the protein CASSQVLSLTGELFF.